This record concerns one TCR beta chain sequence. The antigen it recognizes is unknown. Per-base quality was not reported, and no clone a single base away is much larger than it. Library prep was done by 5' RACE. This sample was sequenced with an Illumina HiSeq 2500. The second PCR ran for roughly 6 to 11 cycles and used a J-beta primer mix along with a sample-barcoded 5' primer. A unique molecular identifier was introduced onto each TCR beta cDNA molecule by a template-switch 5' adaptor carrying 12 random nucleotides. At least 3 million CDR3-containing paired-end reads were obtained from each sample. The Mint cDNA synthesis kit, primed by a TRBC-specific oligonucleotide, was used to synthesize first-strand cDNA from all RNA. All cDNA was treated with uracil-DNA glycosylase and then went through a first 18-cycle PCR with the universal primers M1SS and BC2_uni_R. In the original analysis: For normalization, 1 million high-quality reads were randomly selected from each sample, with every read carrying a distinct molecular identifier. Instead of being binned into consensus sequences, reads with shared molecular identifiers were discarded. CDR3 identification, clonotype clustering and error correction used MiTCR with a Q25 quality threshold and the strictest error-elimination algorithm. Lower-bound total TCR beta diversity was estimated with a nonparametric unseen species model using Euler transformation. Using fastp at Q25 and MiXCR, TCRdb reprocessed the public reads and kept productive beta chains. When rows share a CDR3 protein, they turn into one entry using the most common DNA and genes. The V and J calls shown here were made by TCRdb, not taken from the authors' results. For this sample there are 1.5 million to 2 million distinct CDR3 sequences; 28% appear just once. Roughly 8% of the sample rests with the top ten.

The source of the sample is a study of blood T cells in healthy people across ages (dated by TCRdb to between 2014 and 2016). The study in broad terms: In model experiments, template switching captured roughly one uniquely barcoded TCR beta cDNA molecule for every two T cells. To avoid experimental bias, donors of different ages were distributed randomly across sequencing lanes. Using the same blood draw, the study looked at two additional independent replicas of 1 million unique cDNA reads for two donors, one aged 18 to 30 and the other aged 80 or older. The donors were split into four age groups: young (average approximately 16 years), middle-aged (roughly 39), aged (62) and long-lived (approximately 80). Age-related changes in TCR beta repertoire diversity were measured in the study by deep sequencing normalized with unique cDNA molecular identifiers.

V is reduced by 5 bases and J by 7 bases, leaving a spacing of 12 bases between them. CDR1 and CDR2 are read off the germline V gene as KGHSH and LQKENI. Spanning cysteine to phenylalanine, the CDR3 consists of 14 amino acids. Only the CDR3 part of the read is kept: 42 bases, read in frame from the first base. What the study reported, not specific to this receptor: Compared with the aged group, the long-lived group had more naive CD4+ T cells, fewer expanded clones and increased TCR diversity, suggesting age selection. Because donor CMV infection status was unknown, age-related changes in expanded clonotypes were potentially confounded. Conclusive comparison of naive and antigen-experienced compartments was prevented by the profiling of bulk unsorted PBMCs. Estimates of total diversity from one million sequenced T cells were regarded as lower bounds and underestimates. The percentage of naive T cells measured by flow cytometry correlated strongly with observed TCR beta diversity. Observed TCR beta diversity per million T cells fell roughly linearly with age, and a significant reduction was already apparent by age roughly 40.

The approximately 40 donors, aged about 6 to 95 years, were systemically healthy Caucasian individuals from Russia. Each donor gave approximately 9.4 milliliters of peripheral blood, drawn into EDTA-treated Vacutainer tubes. PBMCs were isolated by Ficoll-Paque density-gradient centrifugation, with at least 7 million obtained per sample. Trizol reagent was used to extract total RNA from PBMCs, with at least 5 micrograms per sample. Naive CD45RAhigh/CD27high T cell percentages were measured by flow cytometry on a PBMC aliquot from every donor. The rearranged chain carries TRBV18 and TRBJ1-6; the D gene is possibly TRBD1, with 6 bases matching. The sequenced sample consisted of blood. The sequence came from a woman aged 30 to 39 in good health. CDR3 region: CASSEDRKNSPLHF. At the DNA level, the sequence is TGTGCCAGCTCAGAAGACAGGAAGAATTCACCCCTCCACTTT. The reference TRBV18 and TRBJ1-6 proteins fill in what lies around the CDR3, so the full variable domain reads NAGVMQNPRHLVRRRGQEARLRCSPMKGHSHVYWYRQLPEEGLKFMVYLQKENIIDESGMPKERFSAEFPKEGPSILRIQQVVRGDSAAYFCASSEDRKNSPLHFGNGTRLTVT.